This T cell receptor beta chain appears in the sequencing data of a study of cytomegalovirus exposure and HLA in healthy donors. Study findings and constraints: Apart from CMV serostatus, no immune exposure information was available.

This clone was detected only once. What it binds is unknown. The primer mix had 60 Vbeta and 13 Jbeta primers. TCRdb's table, derived via immunoSEQ multiplex PCR, lists solely in-frame clones and lacks some. The sample includes some 98,000 clones, around 72% of them seen just once. The sequenced sample consisted of PBMCs. This receptor was obtained from a man younger than 35 in good health and CMV-seropositive.

CDR3 coding DNA: TGTGCCAGCAGCTCAATGCCTCCAACGACAGGGATGGGCATTCAGTACTTC. It encodes CASSSMPPTTGMGIQYF. V is TRBV7-8 and J is TRBJ2-4; 7 positions match TRBD1. CDR3 length: 17 amino acids. Germline CDR1 SGHVS, CDR2 FQNEAQ. With V trimmed by 4 bases and J by 9 bases, 18 bases remained unmatched.